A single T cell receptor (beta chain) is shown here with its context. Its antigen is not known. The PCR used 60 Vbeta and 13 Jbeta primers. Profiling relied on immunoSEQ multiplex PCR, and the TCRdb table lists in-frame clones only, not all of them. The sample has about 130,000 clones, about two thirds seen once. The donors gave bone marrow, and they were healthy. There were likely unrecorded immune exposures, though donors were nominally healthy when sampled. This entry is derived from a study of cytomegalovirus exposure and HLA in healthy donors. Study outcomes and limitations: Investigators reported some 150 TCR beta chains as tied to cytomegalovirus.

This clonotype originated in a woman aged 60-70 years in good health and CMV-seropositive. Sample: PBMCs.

The CDR3 DNA sequence: TGTGCCAGCAGGGAGACAGGAGTCGGCAATCAGCCCCAGCATTTT. This translates into CASRETGVGNQPQHF. This rearrangement joins TRBV2 to TRBJ1-5, with TRBD1 as a possible D gene (6 bases). The CDR3 loop spans 15 amino acids. Per germline, CDR1 SNHLY and CDR2 FYNNEI. The V and J ends lost 6 bases and 2 bases respectively, with 14 bases between them.